This T cell receptor beta chain was identified in a study of OX40 agonist ivuxolimab in advanced cancers. Study summary: Cancers in dose escalation were hepatocellular, melanoma, renal cell and head and neck. Study-level points and caveats: At 0.1 to 3.0 mg/kg and by week 6, clonal expansion occurred in CD4+ and CD8+ blood T cells. Fewer expanded clones were found on average in CD4+ than in CD8+ T cells.

As regards this clone: Antigen specificity is unknown.

V lost 3 bases and J 0 bases, leaving 7 bases between the germline ends. The CDR3 totals 14 residues. CDR1 is SGHTA and CDR2 is FQGTGA in the germline V gene. The assay was immunoSEQ multiplex PCR, and TCRdb's table has in-frame clones only and misses some. The sample yields 150,000 to 180,000 clones, approximately 94% seen once. Sequences were derived from CD4+ or CD8+ T cells sorted from blood, sampled in a trial of the OX40 agonist ivuxolimab. The chain carries TRBV7-3 and TRBJ2-3; D not certain. This clonotype was sampled from an adult with an advanced solid tumor such as melanoma, head and neck, liver or kidney cancer. The DNA for the CDR3 is TGTGCCAGCAGCTTTAGATCCAGCACAGATACGCAGTATTTT. Translating it yields CASSFRSSTDTQYF.